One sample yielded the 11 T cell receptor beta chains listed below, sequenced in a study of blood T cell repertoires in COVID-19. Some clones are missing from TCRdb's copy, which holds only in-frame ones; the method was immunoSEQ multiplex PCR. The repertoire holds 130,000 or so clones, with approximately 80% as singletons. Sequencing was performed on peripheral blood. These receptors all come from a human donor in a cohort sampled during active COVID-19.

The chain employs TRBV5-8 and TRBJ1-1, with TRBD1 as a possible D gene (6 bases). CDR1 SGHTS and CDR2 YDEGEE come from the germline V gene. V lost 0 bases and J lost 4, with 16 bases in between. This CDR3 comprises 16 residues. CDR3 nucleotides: TGTGCCAGCAGCTTGGATAGGGGGGGCGCGAGCACTGAAGCTTTCTTT. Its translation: CASSLDRGGASTEAFF.

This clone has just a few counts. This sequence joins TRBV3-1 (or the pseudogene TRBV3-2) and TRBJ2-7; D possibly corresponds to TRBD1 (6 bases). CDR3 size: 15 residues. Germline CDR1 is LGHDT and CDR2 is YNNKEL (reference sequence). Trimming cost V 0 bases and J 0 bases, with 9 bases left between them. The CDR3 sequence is CASSQETGSSYEQYF. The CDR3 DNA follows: TGTGCCAGCAGCCAAGAGACAGGATCCTCCTACGAGCAGTACTTC.

CDR3 nucleotides: TGTGCCAGCTCACCTTCAGGGGAGGGAGATCAGCCCCAGCATTTT. This translates into CASSPSGEGDQPQHF. V usage is TRBV18 and J usage is TRBJ1-5; TRBD1 might be the D (6 bases). This CDR3 is built from 15 residues. The ends were cut back, 3 bases at V and 5 bases at J, with 14 bases in the middle. From germline, CDR1 is KGHSH and CDR2 LQKENI.

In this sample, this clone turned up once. CDR3 sequence: CASSVSWPDYEQYF. CDR3 nucleotide sequence: TGTGCCAGCAGCGTTTCCTGGCCCGACTACGAGCAGTACTTC. The chain couples TRBV9 to TRBJ2-7; D gene uncertain. V lost 2 bases to trimming and J lost 3 bases, with 12 bases between them. The CDR3 is made up of 14 amino acids. Germline lookup yields CDR1 SGDLS and CDR2 YYNGEE.

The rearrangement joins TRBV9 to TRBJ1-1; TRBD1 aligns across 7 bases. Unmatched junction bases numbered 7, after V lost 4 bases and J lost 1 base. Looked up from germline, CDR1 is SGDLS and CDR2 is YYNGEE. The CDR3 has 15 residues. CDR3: CASSTTGQTNTEAFF. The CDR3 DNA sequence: TGTGCCAGCAGCACCACGGGACAGACGAACACTGAAGCTTTCTTT.

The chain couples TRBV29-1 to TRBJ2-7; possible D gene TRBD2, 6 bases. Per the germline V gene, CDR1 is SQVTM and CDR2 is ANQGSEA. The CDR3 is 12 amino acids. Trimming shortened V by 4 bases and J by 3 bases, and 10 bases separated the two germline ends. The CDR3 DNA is TGCAGCGTTGTTCACGGGGGCTACGAGCAGTACTTC. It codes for CSVVHGGYEQYF.

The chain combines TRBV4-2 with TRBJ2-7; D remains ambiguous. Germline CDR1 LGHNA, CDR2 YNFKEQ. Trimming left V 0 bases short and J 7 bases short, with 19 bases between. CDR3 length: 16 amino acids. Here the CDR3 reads CASSQDFDSPIREQYF. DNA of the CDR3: TGTGCCAGCAGCCAAGATTTCGACTCGCCAATACGAGAGCAGTACTTC.

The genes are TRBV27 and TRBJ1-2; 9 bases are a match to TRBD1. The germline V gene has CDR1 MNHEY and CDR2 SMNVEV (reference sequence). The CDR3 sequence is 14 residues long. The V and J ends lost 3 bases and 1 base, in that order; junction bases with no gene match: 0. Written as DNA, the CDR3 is TGTGCCAGCAGTTTGGACAGGGGTAACTATGGCTACACCTTC. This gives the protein CASSLDRGNYGYTF.

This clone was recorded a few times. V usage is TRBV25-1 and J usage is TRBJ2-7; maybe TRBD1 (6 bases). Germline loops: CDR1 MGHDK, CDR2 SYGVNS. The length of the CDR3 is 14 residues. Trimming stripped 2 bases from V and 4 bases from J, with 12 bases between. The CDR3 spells CASSERGTLYEQYF. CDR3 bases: TGTGCCAGCAGTGAAAGGGGGACCCTTTACGAGCAGTACTTC.

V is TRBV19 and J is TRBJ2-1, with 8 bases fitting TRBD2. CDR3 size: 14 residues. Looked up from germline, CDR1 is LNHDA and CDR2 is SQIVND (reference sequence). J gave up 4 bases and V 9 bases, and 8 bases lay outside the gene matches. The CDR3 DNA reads TGTGCCAGCCTAGCGGGCGACGAGTACAATGAGCAGTTCTTC. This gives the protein CASLAGDEYNEQFF. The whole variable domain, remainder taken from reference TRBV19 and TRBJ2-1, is DGGITQSPKYLFRKEGQNVTLSCEQNLNHDAMYWYRQDPGQGLRLIYYSQIVNDFQKGDIAEGYSVSREKKESFPLTVTSAQKNPTAFYLCASLAGDEYNEQFFGPGTRLTVL.

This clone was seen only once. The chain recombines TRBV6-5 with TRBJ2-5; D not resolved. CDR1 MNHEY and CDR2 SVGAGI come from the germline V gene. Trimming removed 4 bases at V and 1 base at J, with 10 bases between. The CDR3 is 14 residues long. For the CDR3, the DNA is TGTGCCAGCAGTTCCACAGATCTCCAAGAGACCCAGTACTTC. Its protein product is CASSSTDLQETQYF.